Sequencing of this TCR beta chain was carried out in a study of CD8 T cells in Susac syndrome. Sequencing of TCR beta covered CD8+ and CD4+ T cells obtained from blood. Isolation of CD8+ and CD4+ T cells was performed negatively, whereas enrichment of TEMRA cells was done by FACS. This CDR3 contains 13 residues. CDR1 SGHTA and CDR2 FQGNSA come from the germline V gene. The ends were cut back, 5 bases at V and 3 bases at J, with 7 bases in the middle. Reverse transcription of roughly 0.5 to 1 ug RNA was carried out with random hexamers. MiXCR, applied by TCRdb to the immunoSEQ multiplex PCR reads, yields one record per CDR3 protein. The repertoire has some 120,000 distinct CDR3 sequences, around 94% of them found once; the top ten carry approximately 0.13%.

The TCR comes from a human donor with multiple sclerosis. Sequenced input: CD4+ T cells from PBMCs. The gene calls are TRBV7-2 and TRBJ1-4, with no clear D. The CDR3 reads CASSPRPNEKLFF. CDR3 DNA sequence: TGTGCCAGCAGCCCCAGACCTAATGAAAAACTGTTTTTT.